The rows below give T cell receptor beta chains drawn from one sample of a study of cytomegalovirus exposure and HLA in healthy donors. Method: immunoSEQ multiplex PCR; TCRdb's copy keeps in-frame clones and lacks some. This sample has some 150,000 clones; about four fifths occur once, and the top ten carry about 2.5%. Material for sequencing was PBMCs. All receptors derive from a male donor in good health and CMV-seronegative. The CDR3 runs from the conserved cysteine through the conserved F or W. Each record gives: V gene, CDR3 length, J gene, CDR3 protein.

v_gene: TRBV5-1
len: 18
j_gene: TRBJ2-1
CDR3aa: CASSFGLAGGSAYNEQFF

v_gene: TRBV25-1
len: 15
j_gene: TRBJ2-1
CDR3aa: CASRTSGRQYNEQFF

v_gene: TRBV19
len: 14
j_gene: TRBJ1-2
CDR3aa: CASSGDRIGVGYTF

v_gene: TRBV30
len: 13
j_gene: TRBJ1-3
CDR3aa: CAWGDRGGNTIYF

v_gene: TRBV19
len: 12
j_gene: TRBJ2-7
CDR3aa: CASTGTAYEQYF

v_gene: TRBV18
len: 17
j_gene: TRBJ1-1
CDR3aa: CASSPLTGRSGDTEAFF

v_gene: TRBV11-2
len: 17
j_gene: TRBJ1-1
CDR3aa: CASSQNYWTGANTEAFF

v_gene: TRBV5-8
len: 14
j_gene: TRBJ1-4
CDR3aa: CASSRRQSREKLFF

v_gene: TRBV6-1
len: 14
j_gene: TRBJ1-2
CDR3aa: CASRAHGGGYGYTF

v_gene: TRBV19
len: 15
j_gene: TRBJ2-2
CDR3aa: CASSTKAGGVGELFF

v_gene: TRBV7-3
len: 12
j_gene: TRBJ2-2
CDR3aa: CASGFAAGELFF

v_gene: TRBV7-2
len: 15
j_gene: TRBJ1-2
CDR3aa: CASTSWDRGIYGYTF

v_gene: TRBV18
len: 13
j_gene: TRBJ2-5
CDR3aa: CASSPIQQETQYF

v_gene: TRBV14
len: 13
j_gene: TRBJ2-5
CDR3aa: CASSQGPRETQYF

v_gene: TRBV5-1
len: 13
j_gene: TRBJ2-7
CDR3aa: CASSLEPTYEQYF

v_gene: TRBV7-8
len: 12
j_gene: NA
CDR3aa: CASSLGSYEQYF

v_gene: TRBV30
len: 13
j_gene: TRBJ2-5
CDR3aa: CAWSSGFQETQYF

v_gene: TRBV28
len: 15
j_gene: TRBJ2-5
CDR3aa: CASSFGYREQETQYF

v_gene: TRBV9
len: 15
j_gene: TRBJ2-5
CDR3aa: CASSVTGTSGGPSYF

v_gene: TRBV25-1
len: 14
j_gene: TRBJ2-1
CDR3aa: CASSEYRRPLEQFF

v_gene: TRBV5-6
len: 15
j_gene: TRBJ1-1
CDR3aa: CASREDGGVDTEAFF

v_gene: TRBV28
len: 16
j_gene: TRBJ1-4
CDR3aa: CASSSFSTGKYEKLFF

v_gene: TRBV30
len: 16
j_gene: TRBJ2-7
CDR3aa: CAWSMTSGSLGYEQYF

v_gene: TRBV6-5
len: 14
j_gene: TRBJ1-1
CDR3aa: CASSPHRVHTEAFF

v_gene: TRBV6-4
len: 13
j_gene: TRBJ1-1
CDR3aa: CASSVNLNTEAFF

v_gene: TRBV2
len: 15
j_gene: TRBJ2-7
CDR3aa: CASSEAGGLWLEQYF

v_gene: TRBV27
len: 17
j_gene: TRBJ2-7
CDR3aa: CASSSRTGPRSSYEQYF

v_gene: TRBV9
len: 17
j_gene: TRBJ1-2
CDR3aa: CASSSPGQGSLGYGYTF

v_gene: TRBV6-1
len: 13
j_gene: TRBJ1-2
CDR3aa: CASSERDRGSYTF

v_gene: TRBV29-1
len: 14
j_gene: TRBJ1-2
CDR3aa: CSTDTGGLNYGYTF

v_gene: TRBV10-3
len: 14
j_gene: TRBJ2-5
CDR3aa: CAIRDGTAQETQYF

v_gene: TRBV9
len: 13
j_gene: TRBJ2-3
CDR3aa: CASSPGGTDTQYF

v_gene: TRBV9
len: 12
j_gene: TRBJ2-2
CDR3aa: CASSVVLGELFF

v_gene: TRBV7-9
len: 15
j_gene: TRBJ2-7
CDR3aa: CASSHTGTGVYEQYF

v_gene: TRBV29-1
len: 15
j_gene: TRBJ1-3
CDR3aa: CSVEDLRQGEDTIYF

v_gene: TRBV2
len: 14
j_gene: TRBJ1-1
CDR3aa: CASSEAVYREGAFF

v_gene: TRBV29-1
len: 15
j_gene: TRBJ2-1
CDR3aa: CSVEDLQGSYNEQFF

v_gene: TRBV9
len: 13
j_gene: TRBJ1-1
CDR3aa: CASSVGPNTEAFF

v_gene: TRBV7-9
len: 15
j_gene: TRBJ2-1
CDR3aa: CASSRDRDRVNEQFF

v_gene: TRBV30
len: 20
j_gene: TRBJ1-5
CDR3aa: CAWSVSVEDREYQINQPQHF

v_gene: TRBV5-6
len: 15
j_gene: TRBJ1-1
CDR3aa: CASSFPDRANTEAFF

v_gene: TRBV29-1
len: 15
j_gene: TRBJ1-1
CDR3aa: CSAGPGWGMNTEAFF

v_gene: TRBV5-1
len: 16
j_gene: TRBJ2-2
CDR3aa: CASSLAQGANTGELFF

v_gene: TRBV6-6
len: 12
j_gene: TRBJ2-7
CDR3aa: CASATGGYEQYF

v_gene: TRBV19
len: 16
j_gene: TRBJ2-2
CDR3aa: CASSMTPRQGVGELFF